This T cell receptor (beta chain) was retrieved from a study of blood T cell repertoires in COVID-19. On the study more broadly: Sources were T cells, B-cell-depleted T cells, or PBMCs; the material itself was cDNA or gDNA.

Trimming at V came to 5 bases and at J to 5 bases, leaving 8 bases not matched to a gene. CDR3 length: 15 amino acids. CDR1 SGHRS and CDR2 YFSETQ come from the germline V gene. TCRdb's copy holds only in-frame clones and misses some; the assay was immunoSEQ multiplex PCR. This repertoire shows about 200,000 clones, 75% to 85% found once; its top ten account for 7.4%. This clone has just one count. The chain employs TRBV5-1 and TRBJ1-5; the match to TRBD1 covers 9 bases. Sequencing was done on a sample of PBMCs or T cells enriched from blood (not recorded which). This clonotype was sampled from a woman aged 40 to 49 with acute COVID-19. The CDR3 sequence: CASSYAQGADQPQHF. CDR3 coding DNA: TGCGCCAGCAGTTACGCACAGGGGGCAGATCAGCCCCAGCATTTT.